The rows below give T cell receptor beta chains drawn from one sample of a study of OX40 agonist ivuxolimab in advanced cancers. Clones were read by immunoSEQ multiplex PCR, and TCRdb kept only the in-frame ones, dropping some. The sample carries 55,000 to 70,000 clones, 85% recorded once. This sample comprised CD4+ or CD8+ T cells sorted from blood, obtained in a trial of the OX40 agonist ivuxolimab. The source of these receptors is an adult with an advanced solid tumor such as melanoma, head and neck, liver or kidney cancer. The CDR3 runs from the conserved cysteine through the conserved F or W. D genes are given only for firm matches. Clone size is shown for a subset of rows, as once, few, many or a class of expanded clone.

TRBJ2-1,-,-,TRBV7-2,TGTGCCAGCAGCTTAAATTCCGCTGGTGATGAGCAGTTCTTC,CASSLNSAGDEQFF
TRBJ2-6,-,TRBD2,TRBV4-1,TGCGCCAGCAGCCAAGGGGTACTAGCGGGAGGGTTTGGGGCCAACGTCCTGACTTTC,CASSQGVLAGGFGANVLTF
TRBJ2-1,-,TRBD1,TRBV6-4,TGTGCCAGCAGTGACGACAGGGATAGTGAGCAGTTCTTC,CASSDDRDSEQFF
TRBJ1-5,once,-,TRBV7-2,TGTGCCAGCAGACTGGACTTAAACCAGCCCCAGCATTTT,CASRLDLNQPQHF
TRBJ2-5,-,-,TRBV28,TGTGCCAGCAGGAAAGGGACACGGGTCGAGACCCAGTACTTC,CASRKGTRVETQYF
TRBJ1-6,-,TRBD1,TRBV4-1,TGCGCCAGCAGCCAGTTTGACAGGGAGAATTCACCCCTCCACTTT,CASSQFDRENSPLHF
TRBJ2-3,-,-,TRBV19,TGTGCCAGTAGTAGTCCTAGCGAACGTGGAGATACGCAGTATTTT,CASSSPSERGDTQYF
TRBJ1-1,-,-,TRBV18,TGTGCCAGCTCACCGGTAAACCCTACGGGCACTGAAGCTTTCTTT,CASSPVNPTGTEAFF
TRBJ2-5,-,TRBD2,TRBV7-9,TGTGCCAGCACCAAGGAGGGACTACCACAAGAGACCCAGTACTTC,CASTKEGLPQETQYF
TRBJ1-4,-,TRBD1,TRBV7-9,TGTGCCAGCAGCTTAGCGCGTACAGGGGATGAAAAACTGTTTTTT,CASSLARTGDEKLFF
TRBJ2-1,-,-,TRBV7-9,TGTGCCAGCAGCCCGCCTGGACCCCTGAGTCACAATGAGCAGTTCTTC,CASSPPGPLSHNEQFF
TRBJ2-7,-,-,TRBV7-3,TGTGCCAGCAGCTTTGGGGGAGCGGTGGACGAGCAGTACTTC,CASSFGGAVDEQYF
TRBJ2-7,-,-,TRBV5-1,TGCGCCAGCAGCTTTATGGAAGGCGAGCAGTACTTC,CASSFMEGEQYF
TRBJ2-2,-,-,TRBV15,TGTGCCACCAGCAGTTTAGGTGGCGGGGAGCTGTTTTTT,CATSSLGGGELFF
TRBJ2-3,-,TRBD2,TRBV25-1,TGTGCCAGCAGTGAATATGGCGGGAGGGCCCCAGATACGCAGTATTTT,CASSEYGGRAPDTQYF
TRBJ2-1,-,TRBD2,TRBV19,TGTGCCAGTAGTATAGACGGGACTAGCGGGAGAGGAGGCGATGAGCAGTTCTTC,CASSIDGTSGRGGDEQFF
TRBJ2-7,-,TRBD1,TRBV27,TGTGCCAGCAGCCCCCGGGACAGTCGTCCCTACGAGCAGTACTTC,CASSPRDSRPYEQYF
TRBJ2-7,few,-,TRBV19,TGTGCCAGTAGTATTTACCCGCTCTACGAGCAGTACTTC,CASSIYPLYEQYF
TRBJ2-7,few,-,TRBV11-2,TGTGCCAGCAGTTTGAGCTCCTACGAGCAGTACTTC,CASSLSSYEQYF
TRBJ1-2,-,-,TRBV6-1,TGTGCCAGCAAGAGGGTTAATAACTATGGCTACACCTTC,CASKRVNNYGYTF